This T cell receptor (beta chain) derives from a study of T cells in women clearing cervical HPV infection. Whole-study context: Cases' blood sampling followed lesion detection by median about 150 days (90 to 200). HLA type stays a possible confounder, typing being limited.

As concerns this clone: The read terminates 3 residues before the CDR3 end, so the remaining end is supplied by the germline J gene.

The CDR3 has 14 residues. Germline trimming cut 4 bases from V and 2 bases from J; bases unmatched to any gene: 3. Germline V gene data show CDR1 as SGHAT and CDR2 as FQNNGV. Here immunoSEQ multiplex PCR was the method, and the copy in TCRdb shows in-frame clones only, minus some. The sample data list around 38,000 clones. This chain uses TRBV11-2 with TRBJ2-7; 9 nucleotides agree with TRBD1. The source of this sequence is a woman between 18 and 75 years old with a cervical HPV16 infection that either progressed to CIN3+ or cleared (not recorded which). The sequencing input was blood buffy coat. The CDR3 bases that were read are TGTGCCAGCAGCTCGGGACAGGGAGCCTACGAG. Translated, it gives CASSSGQGAYE. The entire CDR3 reads CASSSGQGAYEQYF.